The T cell receptor beta chain under discussion was sequenced for a study of OX40 agonist ivuxolimab in advanced cancers. For context, the study as a whole: Ivuxolimab was a fully human IgG2 agonistic monoclonal antibody targeting the costimulatory receptor OX40 (CD134). In the dose-escalation cohort, approximately 82% of patients were male, and the mean age was 60 years with a range of about 20 to 90. Of the 50 to 55 dose-escalation patients, hepatocellular carcinoma was present in roughly 19, melanoma in roughly 15, renal cell carcinoma in 9 and head and neck cancer in 9. The monotherapy dose-escalation portion (N ≈ 50 patients) of the phase I ivuxolimab trial is reported in the paper. Intravenous ivuxolimab was administered to patients every 2 weeks at six dose levels: 0.01, 0.1, 0.3, 1.5, 3 and 10 mg/kg. Prior anti-PD-1, anti-PD-L1 or anti-CTLA-4 therapy was permitted, and approximately 40% of dose-escalation patients had received checkpoint inhibitors. The purpose of peripheral TCRbeta sequencing was to test whether ivuxolimab changed TCR sequence diversity and led to clonal T-cell expansion. Partial responses were achieved by three dose-escalation patients, of whom one had hepatocellular carcinoma and two had cutaneous melanoma. Results and caveats for the whole study, not just this receptor: At doses of 0.1 to 3.0 mg/kg, clonal expansion of both CD4+ and CD8+ T cells in blood was seen between baseline and week 6. After ivuxolimab, CD8+ T cells had more expanded clones than CD4+ T cells on average. In the 0.1-3.0 mg/kg groups, partial responders were among the patients with the lowest normalized peripheral clonal expansion, particularly in CD8+ T cells. The antigen specificity of the peripheral T cells that underwent clonal expansion was not determined. Low levels of normalized T-cell clonal expansion were also seen in some nonresponding patients.

For sequencing of the TCRbeta CDR3 region, genomic DNA was extracted from the sorted cells. The immunoSEQ Assay was used for sequencing of TCRbeta CDR3 regions. As stored in TCRdb, this immuneACCESS dataset retains in-frame rearrangements with V and J assigned. A fraction of the clones does not appear; measured against another copy, unresolved V genes explain less than half of the discrepancy, and the remainder lacks a known reason. Here the sample has tens of thousands of clones; just over 85% occur a single time. The biggest ten clones account for around 2% of the sample. As for this clone: What this receptor recognizes is not known. Per-base qualities were not stored, and no clone one base away is much larger.

Clipping removes 7 bases from V and 4 bases from J, with 4 as the unmatched junction base count. The CDR3 starts with the cysteine, ends with the phenylalanine, and has 13 residues. Only the CDR3 DNA is retained, 39 bases long and in frame from the first base. In the germline V gene (reference sequence), CDR1 corresponds to LNHDA and CDR2 to SQIVND. The trial excluded patients who had a history of autoimmune disease or who were on systemic immunosuppression. Peripheral blood for TCR sequencing was collected from all dose cohorts at baseline, on cycle 4 day 1, and on cycle 7 day 1. Samples were obtained from an open-label, multicenter, first-in-human phase I dose-escalation trial of ivuxolimab. Adults with locally advanced or metastatic melanoma, renal cell, hepatocellular, or head and neck squamous cell carcinoma were enrolled in the trial. Before TCR sequencing, CD4+ T cells and CD8+ T cells were sorted from peripheral blood as separate populations.

This sequence uses TRBV19 and TRBJ2-1; TRBD2 aligns with 7 central bases. The sequences come from CD4+ or CD8+ T cells sorted from blood, collected in a trial of the OX40 agonist ivuxolimab. This receptor was taken from an adult with an advanced solid tumor such as melanoma, head and neck, liver or kidney cancer. The CDR3 region has the sequence CASMRRGYNEQFF. The nucleotide sequence reads as follows: TGTGCCAGTATGCGGCGGGGGTACAATGAGCAGTTCTTC.